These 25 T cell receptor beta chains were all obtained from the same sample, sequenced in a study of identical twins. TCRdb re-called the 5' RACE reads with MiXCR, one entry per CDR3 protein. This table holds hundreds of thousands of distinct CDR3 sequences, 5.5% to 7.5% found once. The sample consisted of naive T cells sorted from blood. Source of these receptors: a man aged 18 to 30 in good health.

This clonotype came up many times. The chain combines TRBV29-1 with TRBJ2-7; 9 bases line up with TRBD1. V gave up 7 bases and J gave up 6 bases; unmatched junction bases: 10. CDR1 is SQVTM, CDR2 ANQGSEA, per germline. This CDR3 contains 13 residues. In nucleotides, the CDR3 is TGCAGCGCCCGACTCTCGACAGGGGGCGAGCAGTACTTC. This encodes CSARLSTGGEQYF.

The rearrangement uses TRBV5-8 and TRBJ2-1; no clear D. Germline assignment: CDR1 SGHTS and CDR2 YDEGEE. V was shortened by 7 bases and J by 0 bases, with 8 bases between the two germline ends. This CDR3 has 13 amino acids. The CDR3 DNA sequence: TGTGCCAGCGGGTCCCGCTCCTACAATGAGCAGTTCTTC. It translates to CASGSRSYNEQFF.

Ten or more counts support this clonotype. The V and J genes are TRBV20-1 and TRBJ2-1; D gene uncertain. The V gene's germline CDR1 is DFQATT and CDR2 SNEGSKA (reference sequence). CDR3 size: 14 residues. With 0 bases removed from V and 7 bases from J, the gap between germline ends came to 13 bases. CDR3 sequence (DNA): TGCAGTGCTAGAGATAGGGTCCTAGTAAATGAGCAGTTCTTC. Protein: CSARDRVLVNEQFF.

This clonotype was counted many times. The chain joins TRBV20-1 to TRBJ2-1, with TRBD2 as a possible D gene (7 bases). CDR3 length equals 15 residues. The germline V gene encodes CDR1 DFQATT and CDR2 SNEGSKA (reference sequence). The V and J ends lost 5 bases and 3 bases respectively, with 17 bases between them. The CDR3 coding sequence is TGCAGTGCTCGAGGGGGGACTACAAACTACAATGAGCAGTTCTTC. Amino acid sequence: CSARGGTTNYNEQFF.

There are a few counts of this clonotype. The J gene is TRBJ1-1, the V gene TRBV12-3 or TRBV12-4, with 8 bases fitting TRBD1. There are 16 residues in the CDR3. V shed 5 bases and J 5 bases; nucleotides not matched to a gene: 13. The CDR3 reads CASSPRDRRTGTEAFF. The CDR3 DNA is TGTGCCAGCAGTCCCAGGGACAGGCGAACGGGGACTGAAGCTTTCTTT.

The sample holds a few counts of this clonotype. DNA for the CDR3: TGCGCCAGCAGTGAGCCTGGGGGTACGCAGTATTTT. Translating it yields CASSEPGGTQYF. V is TRBV10-2 and J is TRBJ2-3; D is tentatively TRBD1 or TRBD2 (5 bases each). This CDR3 spans 12 amino acids. Trimming stripped 2 bases from V and 8 bases from J, with 8 bases between. In germline, CDR1 is WSHSY, CDR2 SAAADI.

The CDR3 nucleotides read TGTGCCAGCAGCCGGAATCGAGGCTCCTACGAGCAGTACGTC. Protein product: CASSRNRGSYEQYV. This sequence joins TRBV11-2 and TRBJ2-7; D ambiguous. Trimming left V 5 bases short and J 0 bases short, with 11 bases between. CDR1 is SGHAT and CDR2 is FQNNGV in the germline V gene. This CDR3 is built from 14 residues.

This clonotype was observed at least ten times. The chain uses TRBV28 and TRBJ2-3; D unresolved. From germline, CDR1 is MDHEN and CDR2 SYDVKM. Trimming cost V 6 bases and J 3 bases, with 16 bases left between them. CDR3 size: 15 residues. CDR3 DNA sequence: TGTGCCAGCAGCTACGACCCAAAAGGAACAGATACGCAGTATTTT. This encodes CASSYDPKGTDTQYF.

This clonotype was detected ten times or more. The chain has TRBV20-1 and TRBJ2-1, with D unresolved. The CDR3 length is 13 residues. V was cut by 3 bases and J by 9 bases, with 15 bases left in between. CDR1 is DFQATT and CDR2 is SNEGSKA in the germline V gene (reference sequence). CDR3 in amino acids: CSASSEGDGEQFF. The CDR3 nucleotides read TGCAGTGCTAGCTCTGAAGGAGACGGTGAGCAGTTCTTC.

The CDR3 sequence: CASSPGGPRGSPGELFF. The CDR3 nucleotides read TGTGCCAGCAGCCCTGGCGGTCCGCGGGGATCCCCCGGGGAGCTGTTTTTT. The genes are TRBV14 and TRBJ2-2; maybe TRBD2 (6 bases). The length of the CDR3 is 17 residues. Germline CDR1 reads SGHDN; CDR2 reads FVKESK. The V end lost 4 bases, the J end lost 6 bases, and 21 bases lay between the germline ends.

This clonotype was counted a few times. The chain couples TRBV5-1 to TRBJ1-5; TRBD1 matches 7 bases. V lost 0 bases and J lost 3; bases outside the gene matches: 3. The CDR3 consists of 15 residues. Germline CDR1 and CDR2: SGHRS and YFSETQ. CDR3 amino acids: CASSLAGGINQPQHF. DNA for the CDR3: TGCGCCAGCAGCTTGGCAGGGGGGATCAATCAGCCCCAGCATTTT.

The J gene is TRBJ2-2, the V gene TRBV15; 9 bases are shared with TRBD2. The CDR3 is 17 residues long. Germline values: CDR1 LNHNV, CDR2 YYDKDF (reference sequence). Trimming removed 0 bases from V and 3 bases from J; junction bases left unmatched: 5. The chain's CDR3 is CATSRDPGGRDTGELFF. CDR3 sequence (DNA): TGTGCCACCAGCAGAGATCCGGGCGGGAGGGACACCGGGGAGCTGTTTTTT.

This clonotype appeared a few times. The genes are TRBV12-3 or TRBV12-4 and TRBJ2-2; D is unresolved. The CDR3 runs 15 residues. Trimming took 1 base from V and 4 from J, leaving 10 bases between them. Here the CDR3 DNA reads TGTGCCAGCAGTTTAGACACCCCGGGCACCGGGGAGCTGTTTTTT. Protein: CASSLDTPGTGELFF.

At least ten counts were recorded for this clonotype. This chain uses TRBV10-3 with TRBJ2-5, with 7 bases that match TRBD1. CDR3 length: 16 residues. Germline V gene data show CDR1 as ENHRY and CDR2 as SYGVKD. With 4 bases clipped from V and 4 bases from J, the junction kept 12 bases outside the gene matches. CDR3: CAISGLVSTGAETQYF. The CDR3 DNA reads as TGTGCCATCAGTGGCCTTGTCTCTACAGGGGCAGAGACCCAGTACTTC.

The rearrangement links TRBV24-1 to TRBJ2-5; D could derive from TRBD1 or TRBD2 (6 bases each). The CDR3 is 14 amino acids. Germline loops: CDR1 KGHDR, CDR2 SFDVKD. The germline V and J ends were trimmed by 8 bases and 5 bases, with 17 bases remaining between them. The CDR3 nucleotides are TGTGCCACCAACAAACAGGGAGGTGGGGAGACCCAGTACTTC. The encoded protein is CATNKQGGGETQYF.

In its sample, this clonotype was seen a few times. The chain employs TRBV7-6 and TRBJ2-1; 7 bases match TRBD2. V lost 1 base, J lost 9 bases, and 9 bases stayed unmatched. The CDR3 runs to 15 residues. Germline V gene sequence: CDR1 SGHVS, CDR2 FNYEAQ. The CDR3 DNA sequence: TGTGCCAGCAGCTTAGGCCCAGCGGGAAAGGGTGAGCAGTTCTTC. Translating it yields CASSLGPAGKGEQFF.

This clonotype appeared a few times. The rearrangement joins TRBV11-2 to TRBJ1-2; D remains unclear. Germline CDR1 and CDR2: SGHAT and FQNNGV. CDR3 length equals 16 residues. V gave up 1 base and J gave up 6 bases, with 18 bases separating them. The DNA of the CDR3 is TGTGCCAGCAGCTTAGGTCCCTTCGGAGGGATCGATGGCTACACCTTC. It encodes CASSLGPFGGIDGYTF.

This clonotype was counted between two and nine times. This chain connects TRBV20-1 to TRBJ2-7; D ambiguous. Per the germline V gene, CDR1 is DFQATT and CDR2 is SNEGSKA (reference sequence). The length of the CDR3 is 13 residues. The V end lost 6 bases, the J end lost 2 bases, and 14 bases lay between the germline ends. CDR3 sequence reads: CSAPYPGPYEQYF. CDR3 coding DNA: TGCAGTGCCCCCTATCCTGGTCCCTACGAGCAGTACTTC.

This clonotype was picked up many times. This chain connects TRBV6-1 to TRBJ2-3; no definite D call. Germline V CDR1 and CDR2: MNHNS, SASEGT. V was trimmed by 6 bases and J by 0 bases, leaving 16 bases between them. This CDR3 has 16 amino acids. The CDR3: CASRRLTSSSTDTQYF. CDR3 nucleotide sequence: TGTGCCAGCAGACGACTGACATCATCTAGCACAGATACGCAGTATTTT.

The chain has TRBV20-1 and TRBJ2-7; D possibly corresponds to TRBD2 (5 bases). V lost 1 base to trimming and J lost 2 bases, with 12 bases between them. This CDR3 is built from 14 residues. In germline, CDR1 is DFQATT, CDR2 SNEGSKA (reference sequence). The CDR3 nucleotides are TGCAGTGCTAGAGGGGGAGCGGAACCCTACGAGCAGTACTTC. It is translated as CSARGGAEPYEQYF.

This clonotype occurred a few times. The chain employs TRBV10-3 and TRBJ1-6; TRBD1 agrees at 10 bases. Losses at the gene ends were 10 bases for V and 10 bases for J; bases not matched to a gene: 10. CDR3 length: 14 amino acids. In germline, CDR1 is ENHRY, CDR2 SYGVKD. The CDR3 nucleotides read TGTGCCACACAACCGGGACAGGGGCCGTCACCCCTCCACTTT. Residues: CATQPGQGPSPLHF.

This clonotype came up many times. CDR3 nucleotide sequence: TGCGCCAGCAGCTCGGTCGGGGGGGCGGGCAATCAGCCCCAGCATTTT. Its translation is CASSSVGGAGNQPQHF. The rearrangement joins TRBV5-1 to TRBJ1-5, with a possible D match to TRBD1 (6 bases). The CDR3 runs to 16 residues. The V end was cut by 3 bases, the J end by 2 bases, with 15 bases between. CDR1 and CDR2 from the germline V gene are SGHRS and YFSETQ.

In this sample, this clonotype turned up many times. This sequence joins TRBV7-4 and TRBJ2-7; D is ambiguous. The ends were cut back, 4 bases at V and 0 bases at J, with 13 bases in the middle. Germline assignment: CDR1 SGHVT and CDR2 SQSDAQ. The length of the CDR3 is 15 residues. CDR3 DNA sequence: TGTGCCAGCAGCTCCCGGGCTAACATCTCCTACGAGCAGTACTTC. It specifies CASSSRANISYEQYF.

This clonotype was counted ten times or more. The CDR3 loop is CASSARQQHSNQPQHF. CDR3 DNA sequence: TGTGCCAGCAGTGCCCGACAGCAACATAGCAATCAGCCCCAGCATTTT. V and J are TRBV12-3 or TRBV12-4 and TRBJ1-5, with D perhaps TRBD1 (5 bases). CDR3 length: 16 residues. Trimming pared 5 bases from V and 0 bases from J, leaving 14 bases between.

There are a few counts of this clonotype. CDR3 sequence reads: CATSGASRKSYNEQFF. The CDR3 DNA reads TGTGCCACCAGTGGGGCTAGCCGTAAGTCCTACAATGAGCAGTTCTTC. The rearrangement joins TRBV24-1 to TRBJ2-1; D might be TRBD2 (5 bases). The V and J ends lost 5 bases and 1 base respectively, with 14 bases between them. In germline, CDR1 is KGHDR, CDR2 SFDVKD. The CDR3 totals 16 residues.